The 30 T cell receptor beta chains reported below all come from one sample, sequenced in a study of T-cell memory formation after mild COVID-19. TCRdb called the 5' RACE reads again in MiXCR, with one record for every CDR3 protein. The sample contains roughly 450,000 distinct CDR3 sequences, around 17% of which appear only once. Sequencing was carried out using PBMCs or a T cell subset sorted from them (not recorded which). These TCRs come from a young man who had mild COVID-19 (a few samples of this study predate the infection). Cell type and time point are not known.

This clonotype was seen a handful of times. The chain couples TRBV20-1 to TRBJ2-3, with 13 nucleotides matching TRBD2. This CDR3 has 16 amino acids. J gave up 4 bases and V 2 bases, and 6 bases lay outside the gene matches. From germline, CDR1 is DFQATT and CDR2 SNEGSKA (reference sequence). The CDR3, as DNA: TGCAGTGCTAGACCCACTAGCGGGGGGGATGCAGATACGCAGTATTTT. Translation: CSARPTSGGDADTQYF.

The chain recombines TRBV7-9 with TRBJ2-5; no clear D gene. CDR1 SEHNR and CDR2 FQNEAQ come from the germline V gene (reference sequence). The CDR3 totals 13 residues. V lost 10 bases and J 1 base, leaving 13 bases between the germline ends. The CDR3 DNA is TGTGCCATCCGAGGCCATAGCCAAGAGACCCAGTACTTC. Its protein product is CAIRGHSQETQYF.

The chain recombines TRBV7-2 with TRBJ2-5; 7 bases agree with TRBD1. The CDR3 consists of 15 residues. The junction had 6 bases not matched to a gene; V was cut back by 5 bases and J by 0 bases. The germline gives CDR1 SGHTA, CDR2 FQGNSA. The CDR3 sequence is CASSRRDSNQETQYF. Here the CDR3 DNA reads TGTGCCAGCAGCCGCCGGGACAGCAACCAAGAGACCCAGTACTTC.

This clonotype came up many times. The rearrangement links TRBV5-1 to TRBJ2-5, with 10 bases aligning to TRBD1. This CDR3 spans 15 amino acids. V was clipped by 2 bases and J by 3 bases; unmatched bases: 4. CDR1 SGHRS and CDR2 YFSETQ come from the germline V gene. For the CDR3, the DNA is TGCGCCAGCAGCTTAGGGACAGGGGCCGAAGAGACCCAGTACTTC. This codes for CASSLGTGAEETQYF.

This chain uses TRBV6-5 with TRBJ2-3; maybe TRBD1 (5 bases). Germline V gives CDR1 MNHEY, CDR2 SVGAGI. Trimming stripped 5 bases from V and 2 bases from J, with 11 bases between. The CDR3 spans 14 residues. CDR3 sequence: CASSKRQLTDTQYF. The CDR3 nucleotides are TGTGCCAGCAGTAAACGACAGCTCACAGATACGCAGTATTTT.

V usage is TRBV28 and J usage is TRBJ1-3; TRBD1 matches 10 bases. The CDR3 covers 13 residues. The V gene end was trimmed by 6 bases and the J gene end by 6 bases; junction bases not matched to a gene: 2. Germline loops: CDR1 MDHEN, CDR2 SYDVKM. The CDR3 nucleotides read TGTGCCAGCAGGGACAGGGGGAAAAACACCATATATTTT. Its translation: CASRDRGKNTIYF.

V usage is TRBV7-2 and J usage is TRBJ2-7; TRBD1 matches 8 bases. V lost 5 bases and J lost 4; bases outside the gene matches: 10. Per the germline V gene, CDR1 is SGHTA and CDR2 is FQGNSA. CDR3 length: 15 amino acids. The DNA of the CDR3 is TGTGCCAGCAGCGGGTCCGGGACAGGTGTTTACGAGCAGTACTTC. Translated: CASSGSGTGVYEQYF. Variable domain in full (rest from reference TRBV7-2 and TRBJ2-7): GAGVSQSPSNKVTEKGKDVELRCDPISGHTALYWYRQSLGQGLEFLIYFQGNSAPDKSGLPSDRFSAERTGGSVSTLTIQRTQQEDSAVYLCASSGSGTGVYEQYFGPGTRLTVT.

This clonotype has only a few counts. The gene calls are TRBV6-2 or TRBV6-3 and TRBJ1-4; D is unresolved. The V and J ends lost 6 bases and 7 bases respectively, with 12 bases between them. Germline CDR1 MNHEY, CDR2 SVGEGT. This CDR3 is 13 amino acids long. The CDR3 here is CASSVTRAEKLFF. The CDR3 DNA reads TGTGCCAGCAGCGTGACACGGGCTGAAAAACTGTTTTTT.

This clonotype occurred a few times. This chain connects TRBV11-3 to TRBJ1-3; 7 nucleotides match TRBD1. The V and J ends lost 4 bases and 4 bases, in that order; junction bases with no gene match: 4. Germline V gene lookup returns CDR1 SGHNT and CDR2 YENEEA. The CDR3 loop spans 14 amino acids. CDR3 DNA: TGTGCCAGCAGCTACGGGGACAGAGGAAACACCATATATTTT. This translates into CASSYGDRGNTIYF.

The chain recombines TRBV20-1 with TRBJ2-1; no clear D. Trimming removed 4 bases at V and 2 bases at J, with 9 bases between. This CDR3 spans 13 amino acids. Germline V gene data show CDR1 as DFQATT and CDR2 as SNEGSKA (reference sequence). The DNA of the CDR3 is TGCAGTGCTAAGACTGGTGCCTACAATGAGCAGTTCTTC. This sequence encodes CSAKTGAYNEQFF.

This clonotype was counted between two and nine times. The chain recombines TRBV29-1 with TRBJ1-2, with 10 bases matching TRBD1. Losses at the gene ends were 7 bases for V and 7 bases for J; bases not matched to a gene: 9. The CDR3 sequence is 13 residues long. Per the germline V gene, CDR1 is SQVTM and CDR2 is ANQGSEA. For the CDR3, the DNA is TGCAGCGCTTCCGGGACAGGGGAGTTTGGCTACACCTTC. Translated: CSASGTGEFGYTF. The full variable domain, rest sourced from reference TRBV29-1 and TRBJ1-2, is SAVISQKPSRDICQRGTSLTIQCQVDSQVTMMFWYRQQPGQSLTLIATANQGSEATYESGFVIDKFPISRPNLTFSTLTVSNMSPEDSSIYLCSASGTGEFGYTFGSGTRLTVV.

This clonotype was observed a few times. V gene TRBV3-1 combines with J gene TRBJ1-4, with 10 bases identical to TRBD1. The CDR3 is 17 amino acids. Germline CDR1 and CDR2: LGHDT and YNNKEL (reference sequence). The J segment lost 2 bases and the V segment lost 2 bases, leaving 5 bases of the junction unmatched. In DNA form, the CDR3 reads TGTGCCAGCAGCCAATCGCCGGGACAGGGGACTAATGAAAAACTGTTTTTT. Its translation is CASSQSPGQGTNEKLFF.

This clonotype was seen more than once but under ten times. The chain carries TRBV4-2 and TRBJ2-5, with 9 bases aligning to TRBD2. The V and J ends lost 0 bases and 5 bases, in that order; junction bases with no gene match: 19. Germline V gene sequence: CDR1 LGHNA, CDR2 YNFKEQ. The CDR3 runs to 20 residues. CDR3 DNA: TGTGCCAGCAGCCAAGATGCGTTTAATGGACAGCGGGGGGTAGTTGAGACCCAGTACTTC. The encoded protein is CASSQDAFNGQRGVVETQYF.

There are a few counts of this clonotype. The V call is TRBV2, the J call TRBJ2-3; 9 bases align to TRBD1. This CDR3 spans 12 amino acids. Trimming at V came to 6 bases and at J to 7 bases, leaving 2 bases not matched to a gene. Per germline, CDR1 SNHLY and CDR2 FYNNEI. CDR3 coding DNA: TGTGCCAGCAGGGGACAGGGCCATACGCAGTATTTT. Translating it yields CASRGQGHTQYF.

This clonotype was found a few times. The CDR3 here is CAISPKTGVNYEQYF. The CDR3 nucleotides are TGTGCCATCAGTCCGAAGACAGGGGTAAACTACGAGCAGTACTTC. The V gene is TRBV10-3, the J gene TRBJ2-7, with 8 nucleotides matching TRBD1. V lost 5 bases and J lost 3; bases outside the gene matches: 9. CDR1 is ENHRY, CDR2 SYGVKD, per germline. This CDR3 has 15 amino acids.

In this sample, this clonotype turned up a few times. The CDR3 DNA is TGTGCCAACTCGAAGACACCGGGGCCCTACGAGCAGTACTTC. Its protein product is CANSKTPGPYEQYF. The rearrangement links TRBV10-3 to TRBJ2-7; D is possibly TRBD1 or TRBD2 (5 bases each). Germline CDR1 reads ENHRY; CDR2 reads SYGVKD. V was shortened by 10 bases and J by 2 bases, with 18 bases between the two germline ends. This CDR3 region has 14 residues.

The sample holds a few counts of this clonotype. V is TRBV29-1 and J is TRBJ1-2; 7 bases are shared with TRBD1. After removal of 3 bases from V and 2 bases from J, the junction contained 6 bases not matched to a gene. This CDR3 is built from 14 residues. Germline V gene lookup returns CDR1 SQVTM and CDR2 ANQGSEA. The CDR3 protein is CSVDFTGANYGYTF. For the CDR3, the DNA is TGCAGCGTTGACTTCACAGGGGCGAACTATGGCTACACCTTC. Based on the CDR3 plus reference TRBV29-1 and TRBJ1-2, the full variable domain is SAVISQKPSRDICQRGTSLTIQCQVDSQVTMMFWYRQQPGQSLTLIATANQGSEATYESGFVIDKFPISRPNLTFSTLTVSNMSPEDSSIYLCSVDFTGANYGYTFGSGTRLTVV.

The DNA of the CDR3 is TGTGCCAGCAGCCGCCCAATTAACAGTTGGGTAGACAATGAGCAGTTCTTC. This translates into CASSRPINSWVDNEQFF. This chain joins TRBV3-1 and TRBJ2-1; no clear D gene. V lost 4 bases to trimming and J lost 5 bases, with 21 bases between them. The CDR3 is 17 residues long. The germline V gene encodes CDR1 LGHDT and CDR2 YNNKEL (reference sequence).

In its sample, this clonotype was seen a few times. The chain is built from TRBV12-3 or TRBV12-4 and TRBJ2-3, with no clear D. The V end lost 7 bases, the J end lost 4 bases, and 15 bases lay between the germline ends. CDR3 length: 14 amino acids. CDR3 in DNA: TGTGCCAGCATTCCGAACCGGCAGGCAGATACGCAGTATTTT. This codes for CASIPNRQADTQYF.

This clonotype was observed at least ten times. This rearrangement joins TRBV12-3 or TRBV12-4 to TRBJ2-1, with D perhaps TRBD1 (5 bases). The CDR3 spans 15 residues. V was pared by 2 bases and J by 2 bases, with 10 bases between. In DNA, the CDR3 is TGTGCCAGCAGTTTACTTGGGGCCGCCTACAATGAGCAGTTCTTC. Its translation is CASSLLGAAYNEQFF.

The sample holds many counts of this clonotype. The chain joins TRBV27 to TRBJ2-7; 7 bases are shared with TRBD1. Germline V CDR1 and CDR2: MNHEY, SMNVEV (reference sequence). This CDR3 spans 12 amino acids. The V segment lost 6 bases and the J segment 7 bases; nucleotides outside the gene matches: 6. This chain's CDR3 is CASSITGEEQYF. CDR3 bases: TGTGCCAGCAGCATAACAGGGGAGGAGCAGTACTTC.

This clonotype was found a few times. The rearrangement links TRBV19 to TRBJ1-1, with D possibly being TRBD1 (5 bases). Looked up from germline, CDR1 is LNHDA and CDR2 is SQIVND (reference sequence). This CDR3 has 15 residues. The germline V and J ends were trimmed by 4 bases and 5 bases, with 17 bases remaining between them. DNA for the CDR3: TGTGCCAGTAGTACCCCCCAGGGTGGAAAAACTGAAGCTTTCTTT. Its translation is CASSTPQGGKTEAFF.

This clonotype occurred a few times. The chain carries TRBV28 and TRBJ1-1, with unresolved D. Germline lookup yields CDR1 MDHEN and CDR2 SYDVKM. The CDR3 sequence is 15 residues long. Trimming stripped 6 bases from V and 0 bases from J, with 14 bases between. CDR3 sequence reads: CASSPRRAMNTEAFF. The CDR3 DNA reads as TGTGCCAGCAGCCCCCGACGGGCGATGAACACTGAAGCTTTCTTT.

There are many counts of this clonotype. The chain has TRBV2 and TRBJ2-4; perhaps D is TRBD1 or TRBD2 (6 bases each). In germline, CDR1 is SNHLY, CDR2 FYNNEI. There are 14 residues in the CDR3. Trimming shortened V by 6 bases and J by 4 bases, and 13 bases separated the two germline ends. The CDR3 DNA follows: TGTGCCAGCAGCCGCGGAGGGGGGAAAAACATTCAGTACTTC. Translated: CASSRGGGKNIQYF.

This clonotype was detected only a few times. The V call is TRBV4-1, the J call TRBJ1-2; D remains ambiguous. V shed 4 bases and J shed 8 bases, with 23 bases lying between them. CDR3 length equals 16 residues. The V gene's germline CDR1 is MGHRA and CDR2 YSYEKL. DNA of the CDR3: TGCGCCAGCAGCCTTTCTAATCGGGTTTTGGGAGGCGGCTACACCTTC. Its protein is CASSLSNRVLGGGYTF.

The J gene is TRBJ1-5, the V gene TRBV28; D is uncertain. V gave up 11 bases and J gave up 2 bases, with 25 bases separating them. The length of the CDR3 is 17 residues. Looked up from germline, CDR1 is MDHEN and CDR2 is SYDVKM. In nucleotides, the CDR3 is TGTGCCGCGATGGTGGGTGTGTGGACCGTAGGCAATCAGCCCCAGCATTTT. It translates to CAAMVGVWTVGNQPQHF.

The chain is built from TRBV6-2 or TRBV6-3 and TRBJ2-1; possible D gene TRBD2, 5 bases. Germline CDR1 is MNHEY and CDR2 is SVGEGT. This CDR3 contains 17 residues. With 6 bases removed from V and 5 bases from J, the gap between germline ends came to 23 bases. DNA of the CDR3: TGTGCCAGCAGAACGAGGGTAGCCACCGCCAGGCACAATGAGCAGTTCTTC. It translates to CASRTRVATARHNEQFF.

This clonotype has more than one count but fewer than ten. V is TRBV6-2 or TRBV6-3 and J is TRBJ1-5; 8 bases are a match to TRBD1. This CDR3 spans 15 amino acids. V shed 6 bases and J 5 bases; nucleotides not matched to a gene: 9. CDR1 and CDR2 from the germline V gene are MNHEY and SVGEGT. CDR3 region: CASSRWTGTDQPQHF. The CDR3 nucleotides are TGTGCCAGCAGCAGATGGACAGGGACGGATCAGCCCCAGCATTTT.

The chain has TRBV12-3 or TRBV12-4 and TRBJ1-2; D not resolved. The V end lost 3 bases, the J end lost 3 bases, and 5 bases lay between the germline ends. The length of the CDR3 is 12 residues. The CDR3 here is CASSFADYGYTF. The CDR3 DNA reads TGTGCCAGCAGTTTTGCAGACTATGGCTACACCTTC.

This clonotype was picked up many times. The genes are TRBV7-3 and TRBJ2-1; the D is unclear. Germline CDR1 reads SGHTA; CDR2 reads FQGTGA. Trimming removed 8 bases from V and 7 bases from J, with 15 bases in between. CDR3 length: 13 amino acids. The CDR3 sequence: CASQSPDTNEQFF. The DNA for the CDR3 is TGTGCCAGCCAATCCCCGGATACTAATGAGCAGTTCTTC.